This T cell receptor beta chain is from a study of T cell clonality in common variable immunodeficiency. Study-wide findings and caveats: The cause of increased CVID clonality remains unclear without subpopulation sequencing.

The germline gives CDR1 DFQATT, CDR2 SNEGSKA (reference sequence). This CDR3 region has 12 residues. The sample holds many counts of this clone. Its matching antigen is unknown. Read data end 3 residues before the CDR3 end; the end is taken from the germline J gene. Donors gave roughly 5 to 8 ml heparinized peripheral whole blood. Assay used: immunoSEQ multiplex PCR; TCRdb lists only in-frame clones, some missing. This repertoire holds fewer than 70,000 clones, and none appear only once. This receptor was identified in a person aged 18 to 70 in good health. This chain links TRBV20-1 with TRBJ1-6; D gene ambiguous. The sample consisted of peripheral blood mononuclear cells. This CDR3 reads CSASSRDQSLHF. The sequenced CDR3 bases are TGCAGTGCTAGTTCGAGAGATCAGTCC.